These 5 T cell receptor beta chains share one sample of origin, sequenced in a study of tumor-infiltrating lymphocytes in localized non-small cell lung cancer. Generated by immunoSEQ multiplex PCR, the TCRdb table keeps only in-frame clones and is missing some. Here the sample spans some 22,000 clones, 69% being singletons. Specimen: lung tumor tissue. The source is a human donor with non-small cell lung cancer.

The J gene is TRBJ1-5, the V gene TRBV28; D uncertain. Trimming took 2 bases from V and 7 from J, leaving 6 bases between them. CDR1 is MDHEN, CDR2 SYDVKM, per germline. The CDR3 is made up of 12 amino acids. Written as DNA, the CDR3 is TGTGCCAGCAGTTTAGGGTGGCAGCCCCAGCATTTT. This translates into CASSLGWQPQHF. The variable domain in full, with the rest retrieved from reference TRBV28 and TRBJ1-5, is DVKVTQSSRYLVKRTGEKVFLECVQDMDHENMFWYRQDPGLGLRLIYFSYDVKMKEKGDIPEGYSVSREKKERFSLILESASTNQTSMYLCASSLGWQPQHFGDGTRLSIL.

This chain joins TRBV6-1 and TRBJ1-4; 10 bases align to TRBD1. Trimming cost V 7 bases and J 5 bases; bases outside gene matches: 4. This CDR3 has 14 residues. Germline V CDR1 and CDR2: MNHNS, SASEGT. As DNA, the CDR3 is TGTGCCAGCACCCGGGACAGGGGAAATGAAAAACTGTTTTTT. Protein sequence: CASTRDRGNEKLFF.

The sample holds a few counts of this clone. The V call is TRBV11-2, the J call TRBJ2-7; 8 nucleotides align to TRBD1. With V trimmed by 2 bases and J by 7 bases, 13 bases remained unmatched. CDR3 length: 16 residues. Germline V lookup: CDR1 SGHAT, CDR2 FQNNGV. The CDR3 here is CASSLSGTGLLGEQYF. CDR3 nucleotide sequence: TGTGCCAGCAGCTTATCCGGGACAGGCCTTCTGGGGGAGCAGTACTTC.

In this sample, this clone turned up a few times. The chain links TRBV25-1 to TRBJ2-7; D perhaps matches TRBD2 (5 bases). The CDR3 contains 14 residues. Per the germline V gene, CDR1 is MGHDK and CDR2 is SYGVNS. The germline V and J ends were trimmed by 2 bases and 2 bases, with 10 bases remaining between them. CDR3 region: CASSEEDGAYEQYF. The CDR3 coding sequence is TGTGCCAGCAGTGAAGAAGACGGGGCCTACGAGCAGTACTTC.

The chain couples TRBV4-3 to TRBJ1-4; 9 nucleotides match TRBD1. V dropped 0 bases and J dropped 5; count of bases not matched to a gene: 7. The V gene's germline CDR1 is LGHNA and CDR2 YSLEER. This CDR3 comprises 17 residues. CDR3 sequence: CASSQDRWTGENEKLFF. The CDR3 DNA is TGCGCCAGCAGCCAAGATAGGTGGACAGGGGAAAATGAAAAACTGTTTTTT.